This entry concerns a single T cell receptor (beta chain). No antigen is known for it. The time point denotes: newly diagnosed, previously untreated cHL patient sample. Magnetic negative selection of thawed PBMCs was the method by which CD4+ T cells were purified. For comparison, PBMCs from newly diagnosed, untreated classical Hodgkin lymphoma were used. This sample was included in a study of PD-1 blockade in classical Hodgkin lymphoma. Trimming pared 2 bases from V and 11 bases from J, leaving 7 bases between. The CDR3 is 11 residues long. Germline V CDR1 and CDR2: WSHSY, SAAADI. Sequencing used immunoSEQ multiplex PCR; TCRdb keeps in-frame clones, though not all of them. The repertoire holds fewer than 20,000 clones, with approximately 92% as singletons. General study findings and limits: TCR diversity at baseline was reported to be reduced in newly diagnosed patients relative to healthy donors. Repertoire difference causes, possibly disease activity or prior therapy, remain undefined.

The gene calls are TRBV10-2 and TRBJ2-1; D is tentatively TRBD1 or TRBD2 (5 bases each). The sequence was collected from a human donor with classical Hodgkin lymphoma. Material for sequencing was CD4+ T cells from blood. The CDR3 DNA is TGCGCCAGCAGTGAGGGGGGTAAGCAGTTCTTC. Its translation: CASSEGGKQFF.